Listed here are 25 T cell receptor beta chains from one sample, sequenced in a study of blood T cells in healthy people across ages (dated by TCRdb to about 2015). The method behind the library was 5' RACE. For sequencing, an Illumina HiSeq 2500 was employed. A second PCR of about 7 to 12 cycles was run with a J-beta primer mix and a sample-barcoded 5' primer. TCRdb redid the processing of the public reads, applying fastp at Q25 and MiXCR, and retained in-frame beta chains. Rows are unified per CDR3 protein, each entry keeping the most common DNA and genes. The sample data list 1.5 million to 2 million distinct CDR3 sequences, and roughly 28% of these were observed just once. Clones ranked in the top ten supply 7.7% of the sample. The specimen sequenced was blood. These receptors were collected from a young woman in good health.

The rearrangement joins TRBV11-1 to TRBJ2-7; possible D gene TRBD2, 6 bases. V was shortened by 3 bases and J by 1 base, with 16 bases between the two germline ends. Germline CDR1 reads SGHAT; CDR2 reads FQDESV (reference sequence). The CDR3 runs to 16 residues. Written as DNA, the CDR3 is TGTGCCAGCAGCTTCTCCCTCGGGGGAAGGTCCTACGAGCAGTACTTC. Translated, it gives CASSFSLGGRSYEQYF.

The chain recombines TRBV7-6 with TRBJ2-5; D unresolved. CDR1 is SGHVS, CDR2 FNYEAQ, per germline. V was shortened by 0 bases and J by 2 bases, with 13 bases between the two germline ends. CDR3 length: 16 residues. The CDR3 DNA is TGTGCCAGCAGCTTAGCCCCGATAGGGCAGCAAGAGACCCAGTACTTC. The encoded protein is CASSLAPIGQQETQYF. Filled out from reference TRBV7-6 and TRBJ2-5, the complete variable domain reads GAGVSQSPRYKVTKRGQDVALRCDPISGHVSLYWYRQALGQGPEFLTYFNYEAQQDKSGLPNDRFSAERPEGSISTLTIQRTEQRDSAMYRCASSLAPIGQQETQYFGPGTRLLVL.

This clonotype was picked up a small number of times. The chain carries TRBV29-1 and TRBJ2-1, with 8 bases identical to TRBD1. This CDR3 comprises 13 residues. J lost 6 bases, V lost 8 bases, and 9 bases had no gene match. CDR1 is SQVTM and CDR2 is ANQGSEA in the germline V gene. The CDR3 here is CSTRTGSFNEQFF. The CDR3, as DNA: TGCAGCACCCGGACAGGGAGTTTCAATGAGCAGTTCTTC.

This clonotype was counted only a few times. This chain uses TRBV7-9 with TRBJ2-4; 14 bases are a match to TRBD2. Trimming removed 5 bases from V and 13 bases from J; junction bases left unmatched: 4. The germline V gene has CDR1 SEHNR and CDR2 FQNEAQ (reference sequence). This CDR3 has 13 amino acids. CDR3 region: CASSQGLAGDQYF. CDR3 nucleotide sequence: TGTGCCAGCAGCCAGGGACTAGCGGGAGACCAGTACTTC. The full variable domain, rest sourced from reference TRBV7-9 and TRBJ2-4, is DTGVSQNPRHKITKRGQNVTFRCDPISEHNRLYWYRQTLGQGPEFLTYFQNEAQLEKSRLLSDRFSAERPKGSFSTLEIQRTEQGDSAMYLCASSQGLAGDQYFGAGTRLSVL.

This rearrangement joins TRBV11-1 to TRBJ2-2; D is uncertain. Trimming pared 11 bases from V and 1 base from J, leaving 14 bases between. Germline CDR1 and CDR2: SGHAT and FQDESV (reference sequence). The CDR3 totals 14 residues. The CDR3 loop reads CAVSTFMNTGELFF. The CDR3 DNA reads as TGTGCCGTTTCGACGTTTATGAACACCGGGGAGCTGTTTTTT.

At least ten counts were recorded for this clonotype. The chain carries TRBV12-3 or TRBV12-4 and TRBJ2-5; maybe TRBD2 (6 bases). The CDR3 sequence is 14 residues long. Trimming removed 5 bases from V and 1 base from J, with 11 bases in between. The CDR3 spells CASSPTSSQETQYF. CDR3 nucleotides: TGTGCCAGCAGTCCGACTAGTAGCCAAGAGACCCAGTACTTC.

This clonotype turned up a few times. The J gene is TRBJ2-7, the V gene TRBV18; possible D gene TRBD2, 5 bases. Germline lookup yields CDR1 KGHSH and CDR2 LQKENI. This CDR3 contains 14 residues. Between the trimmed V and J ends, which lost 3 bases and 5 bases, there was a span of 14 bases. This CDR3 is CASSPAEGRHEQYF. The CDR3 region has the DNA TGTGCCAGCTCACCGGCCGAGGGTCGCCACGAGCAGTACTTC.

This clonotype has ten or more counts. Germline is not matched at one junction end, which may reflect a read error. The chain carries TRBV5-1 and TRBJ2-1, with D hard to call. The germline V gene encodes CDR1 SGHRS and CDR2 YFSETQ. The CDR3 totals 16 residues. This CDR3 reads CASSLGSTSSYNEQFF. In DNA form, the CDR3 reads TGTGCCAGCAGTTTAGGTAGTACGAGCTCCTACAATGAGCAGTTCTTC.

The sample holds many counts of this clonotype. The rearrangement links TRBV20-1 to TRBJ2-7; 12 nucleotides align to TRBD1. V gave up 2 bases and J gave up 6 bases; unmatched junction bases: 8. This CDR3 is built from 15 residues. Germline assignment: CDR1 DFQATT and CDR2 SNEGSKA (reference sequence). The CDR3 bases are TGCAGTGCTAGATCCCCGGGACAGGGGGCACTCGAGCAGTACTTC. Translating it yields CSARSPGQGALEQYF.

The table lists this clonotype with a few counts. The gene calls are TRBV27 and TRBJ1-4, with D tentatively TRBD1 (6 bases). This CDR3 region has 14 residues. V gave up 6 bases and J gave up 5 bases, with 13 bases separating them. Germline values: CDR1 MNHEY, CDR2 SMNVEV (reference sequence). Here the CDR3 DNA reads TGTGCCAGCAGGAAAAAACAGGGAAATGAAAAACTGTTTTTT. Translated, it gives CASRKKQGNEKLFF.

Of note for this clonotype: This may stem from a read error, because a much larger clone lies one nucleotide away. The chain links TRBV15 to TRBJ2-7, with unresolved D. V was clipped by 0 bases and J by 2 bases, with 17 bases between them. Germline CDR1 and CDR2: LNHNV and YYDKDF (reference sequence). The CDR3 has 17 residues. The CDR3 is CATSRDQVSSYAYEQYF. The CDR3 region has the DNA TGTGCCACCAGCAGAGATCAGGTTAGCTCTTACGCCTACGAGCAGTACTTC.

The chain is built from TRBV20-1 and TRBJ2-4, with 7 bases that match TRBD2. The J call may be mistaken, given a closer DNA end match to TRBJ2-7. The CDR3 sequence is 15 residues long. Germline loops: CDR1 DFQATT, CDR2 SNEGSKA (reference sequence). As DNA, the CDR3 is TGCAGTGCTAGAGAGTTTGGAGCGGGGACCTACGAGCAGTACTTC. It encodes CSAREFGAGTYEQYF.

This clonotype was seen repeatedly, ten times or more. CDR3 nucleotides: TGTGCCATCAGTCCGGGACAGGGAGTCAAAAACATTCAGTACTTC. It is translated as CAISPGQGVKNIQYF. The rearrangement joins TRBV10-3 to TRBJ2-4; 9 bases map to TRBD1. Germline V gene data show CDR1 as ENHRY and CDR2 as SYGVKD. The CDR3 sequence is 15 residues long. With V trimmed by 5 bases and J by 3 bases, 5 bases remained unmatched.

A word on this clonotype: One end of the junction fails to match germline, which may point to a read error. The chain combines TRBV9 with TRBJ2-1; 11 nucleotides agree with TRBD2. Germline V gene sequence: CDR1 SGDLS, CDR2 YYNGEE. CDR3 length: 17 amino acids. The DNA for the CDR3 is TGTGCCAACAGCGTTGCAGGACTAGCGGGCCTTCTCAATGAGCAGTTCTTC. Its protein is CANSVAGLAGLLNEQFF.

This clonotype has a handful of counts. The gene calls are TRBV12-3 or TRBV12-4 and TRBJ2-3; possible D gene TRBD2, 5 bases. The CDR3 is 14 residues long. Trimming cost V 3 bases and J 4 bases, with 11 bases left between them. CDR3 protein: CASSFGRGADTQYF. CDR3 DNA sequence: TGTGCCAGCAGTTTCGGTCGGGGAGCAGATACGCAGTATTTT.

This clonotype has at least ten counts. The CDR3 loop is CASRGPRLAGYGFSYEQYF. The DNA for the CDR3 is TGTGCCAGCAGAGGACCCCGACTAGCGGGATACGGATTCTCCTACGAGCAGTACTTC. The chain uses TRBV27 and TRBJ2-7; 11 nucleotides agree with TRBD2. CDR3 length: 19 amino acids. J lost 0 bases, V lost 6 bases, and 16 bases had no gene match. Germline CDR1 reads MNHEY; CDR2 reads SMNVEV (reference sequence).

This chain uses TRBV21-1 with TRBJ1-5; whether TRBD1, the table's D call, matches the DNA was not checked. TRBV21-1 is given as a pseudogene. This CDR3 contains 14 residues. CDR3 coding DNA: TGTGCCAGCAGCAAAGAAGGGGGCAATCAGCCCCAGCATTTT. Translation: CASSKEGGNQPQHF.

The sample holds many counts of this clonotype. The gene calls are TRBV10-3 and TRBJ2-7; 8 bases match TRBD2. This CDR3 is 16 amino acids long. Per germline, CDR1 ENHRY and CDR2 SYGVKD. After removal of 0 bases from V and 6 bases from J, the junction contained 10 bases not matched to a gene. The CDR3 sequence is CAISESWSGSGLEQYF. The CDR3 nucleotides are TGTGCCATCAGTGAGTCCTGGAGCGGGAGTGGCCTCGAGCAGTACTTC.

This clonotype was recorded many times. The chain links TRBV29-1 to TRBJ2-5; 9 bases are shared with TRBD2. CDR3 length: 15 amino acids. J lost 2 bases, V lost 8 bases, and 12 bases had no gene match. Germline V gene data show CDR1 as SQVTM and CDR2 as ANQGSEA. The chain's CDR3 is CSSRVAGAVQETQYF. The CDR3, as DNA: TGCAGCTCCCGGGTAGCGGGGGCCGTACAAGAGACCCAGTACTTC.

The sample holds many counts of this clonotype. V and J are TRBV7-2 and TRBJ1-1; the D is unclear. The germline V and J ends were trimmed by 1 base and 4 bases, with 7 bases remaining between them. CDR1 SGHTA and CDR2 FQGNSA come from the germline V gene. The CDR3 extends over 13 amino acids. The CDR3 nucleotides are TGTGCCAGCAGCTTAGAGGGCTTCACTGAAGCTTTCTTT. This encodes CASSLEGFTEAFF.

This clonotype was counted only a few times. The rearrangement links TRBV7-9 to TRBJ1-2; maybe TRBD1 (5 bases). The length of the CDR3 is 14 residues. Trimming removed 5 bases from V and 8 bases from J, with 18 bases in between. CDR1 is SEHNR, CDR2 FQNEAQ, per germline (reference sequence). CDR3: CASSPSDSVRGYTF. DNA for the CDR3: TGTGCCAGCAGCCCGTCCGACAGCGTGCGGGGCTACACCTTC.

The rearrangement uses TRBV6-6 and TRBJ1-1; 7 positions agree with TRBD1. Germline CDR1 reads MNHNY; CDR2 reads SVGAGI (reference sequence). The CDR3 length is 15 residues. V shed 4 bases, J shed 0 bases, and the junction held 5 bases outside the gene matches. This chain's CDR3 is CASSSRDRLNTEAFF. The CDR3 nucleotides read TGTGCCAGCAGTTCTCGGGACAGACTGAACACTGAAGCTTTCTTT.

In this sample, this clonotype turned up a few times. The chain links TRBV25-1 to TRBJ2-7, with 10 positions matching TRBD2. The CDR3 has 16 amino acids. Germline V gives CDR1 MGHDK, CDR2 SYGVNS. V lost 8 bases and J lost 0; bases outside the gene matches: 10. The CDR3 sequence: CASGDSGGQTSYEQYF. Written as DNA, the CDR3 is TGTGCCAGCGGGGATAGCGGGGGGCAAACCTCCTACGAGCAGTACTTC.

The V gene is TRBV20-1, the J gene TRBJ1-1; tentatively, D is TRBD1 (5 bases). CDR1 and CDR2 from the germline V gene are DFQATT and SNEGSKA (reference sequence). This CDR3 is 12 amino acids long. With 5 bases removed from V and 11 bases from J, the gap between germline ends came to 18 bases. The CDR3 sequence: CSAPTDSGKAFF. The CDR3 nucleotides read TGCAGTGCTCCCACCGACAGTGGGAAGGCTTTCTTT.

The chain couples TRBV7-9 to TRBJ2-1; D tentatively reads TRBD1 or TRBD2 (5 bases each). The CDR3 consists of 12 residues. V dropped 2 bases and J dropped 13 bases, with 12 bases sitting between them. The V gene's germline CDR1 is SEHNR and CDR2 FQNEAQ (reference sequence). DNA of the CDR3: TGTGCCAGCAGCTTAACGGGCCGGGGCCAGTTCTTC. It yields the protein CASSLTGRGQFF.